This TCR beta chain stems from a study of cytomegalovirus exposure and HLA in healthy donors. Study observations and caveats: In a later analysis, a missense DCLRE1C variant was linked to TCR beta V- and J-gene trimming. When a later analysis compared HLA-associated TCR beta chains with equally common others, the HLA-associated chains turned out to be more clonally expanded and to have lower generation probabilities. Later findings reportedly placed an Asian-associated ancestry cluster below the roughly 700-donor mean for N-insertions.

The PCR was carried out with 60 Vbeta primers and 13 Jbeta primers. Assay: immunoSEQ multiplex PCR; the TCRdb copy retains only in-frame clones and omits some. Of approximately 210,000 clones listed, 85% to 90% are singletons. A word on this clone: Antigen specificity is unknown.

Deletions cut 4 bases from V and 10 bases from J, with 12 bases between. Germline V CDR1 and CDR2: SGHRS, YFSETQ. The CDR3 contains 12 residues. Sequencing input: PBMCs. This TCR came from a woman between 18 and 30 years old in good health and CMV-seronegative. The gene calls are TRBV5-1 and TRBJ2-1; D not resolved. CDR3: CASSDMSFEQFF. In DNA, the CDR3 is TGCGCCAGCAGCGACATGAGCTTCGAGCAGTTCTTC.